The clone carrying this T cell receptor beta chain has ten or more counts. Antigen unknown. This record comes from a study of response to subunit inactivated influenza vaccine. Germline loops: CDR1 LGHNA, CDR2 YNFKEQ. V lost 4 bases, J lost 0 bases, and 18 bases lay in between. This CDR3 contains 17 residues. One entry per CDR3 protein, called by TCRdb with MiXCR from the RT-PCR reads. The table shows roughly 170,000 distinct CDR3 sequences, with about 9% occurring only once. Whole-study results and caveats: Each seasonal influenza vaccination, the authors suggested, recruits few new T cells.

This TCR was sampled from a man between 50 and 59 years old who received an inactivated influenza vaccine. This specimen consisted of non-naive T cells sorted from PBMCs, obtained on the day of vaccination. V gene TRBV4-2 combines with J gene TRBJ1-2; D might be TRBD1 (5 bases). As DNA, the CDR3 is TGTGCCAGCAGCCCGTCCCAGGACATAGCTTCTAACTATGGCTACACCTTC. Translating it yields CASSPSQDIASNYGYTF.